What follows are 4 T cell receptor beta chains derived from one specimen sequenced in a study of synovial regulatory T cells in juvenile arthritis. Sequencing was performed with immunoSEQ multiplex PCR; in TCRdb, only in-frame clones are kept and a portion is missing. Here the sample table reports under 3,500 clones. Each patient with active arthritis gave synovial fluid along with matched peripheral blood. The sample was Treg cells from the synovium. The origin of the receptors is a donor between 2 and 29 years old with juvenile idiopathic arthritis.

The chain links TRBV28 to TRBJ1-3; the TCRdb D gene call, TRBD1, has no DNA to confirm it. CDR3 size: 16 residues. No DNA sequence was recorded. CDR1 is MDHEN, CDR2 SYDVKM, per germline. The CDR3 is CASSAGLRKLGNTIYF.

The chain is built from TRBV6-6 and TRBJ2-2; checking the TCRdb D call of TRBD2 is not possible without DNA. Germline V gene lookup returns CDR1 MNHNY and CDR2 SVGAGI (reference sequence). This CDR3 has 14 amino acids. The record lacks a DNA sequence. CDR3 sequence reads: CASAGTGNTGELFF.

This chain uses TRBV6-5 with TRBJ1-3. This CDR3 spans 14 amino acids. No DNA sequence is on record. The germline gives CDR1 MNHEY, CDR2 SVGAGI. The CDR3 loop reads CASRTTGGGNTIYF.

The V gene is TRBV6-1, the J gene TRBJ1-1; lacking DNA, the TRBD1 call made by TCRdb goes unchecked. The CDR3 has 12 residues. A DNA sequence was not provided. Germline loops: CDR1 MNHNS, CDR2 SASEGT. The CDR3 here is CASRALVTEAFF.